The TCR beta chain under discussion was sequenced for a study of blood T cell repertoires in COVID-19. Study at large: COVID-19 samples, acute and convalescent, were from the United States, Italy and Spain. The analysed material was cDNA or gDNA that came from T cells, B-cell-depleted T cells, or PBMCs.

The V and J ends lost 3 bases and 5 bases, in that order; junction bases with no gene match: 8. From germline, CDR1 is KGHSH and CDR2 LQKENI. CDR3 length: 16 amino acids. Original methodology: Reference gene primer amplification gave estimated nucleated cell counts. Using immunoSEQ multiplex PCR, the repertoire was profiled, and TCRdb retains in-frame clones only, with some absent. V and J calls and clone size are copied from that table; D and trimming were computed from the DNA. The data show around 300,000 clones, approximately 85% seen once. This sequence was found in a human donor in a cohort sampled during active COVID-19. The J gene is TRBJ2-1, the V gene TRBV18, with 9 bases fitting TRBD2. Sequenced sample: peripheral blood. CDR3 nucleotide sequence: TGTGCCAGCTCACCTTTGATAGCGGGAGTCGACAATGAGCAGTTCTTC. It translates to CASSPLIAGVDNEQFF.